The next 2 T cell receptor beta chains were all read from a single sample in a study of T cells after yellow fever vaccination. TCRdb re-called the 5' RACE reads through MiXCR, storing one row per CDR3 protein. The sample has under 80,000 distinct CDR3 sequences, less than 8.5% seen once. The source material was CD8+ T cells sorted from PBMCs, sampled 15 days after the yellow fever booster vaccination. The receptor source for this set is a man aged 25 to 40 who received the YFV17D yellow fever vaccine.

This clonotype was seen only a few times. The CDR3 nucleotides are TGTGCCAGCAAGCCGGGACAGGGTGTCTACGAGCAGTACTTC. It yields the protein CASKPGQGVYEQYF. J is TRBJ2-7 and V is TRBV3-1; TRBD1 matches at 9 bases. V lost 7 bases to trimming and J lost 3 bases; unmatched junction nucleotides: 7. CDR3 length: 14 amino acids. CDR1 and CDR2 (germline): LGHDT, YNNKEL (reference sequence).

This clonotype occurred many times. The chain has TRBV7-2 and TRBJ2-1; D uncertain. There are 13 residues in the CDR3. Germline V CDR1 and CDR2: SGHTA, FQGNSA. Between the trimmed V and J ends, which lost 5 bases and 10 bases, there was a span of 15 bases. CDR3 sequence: CASSPSLGFEQFF. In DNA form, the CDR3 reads TGTGCCAGCAGCCCCTCCCTAGGTTTCGAGCAGTTCTTC.